The clone carrying this TCR beta chain showed up just a few times. Antigen unknown. This sample is part of a study of T cell repertoires in cytomegalovirus infection. About the research overall: HLA-B-restricted CMV epitopes that are well studied were used alongside recently identified HLA-C-restricted ones.

Via MiXCR, TCRdb re-called the reads, giving one row per CDR3 protein. Found here are approximately 110,000 distinct CDR3 sequences, roughly 40% of them singletons; the top ten hold about 76%. V was pared by 4 bases and J by 9 bases, with 17 bases between. Germline assignment: CDR1 SGHNT and CDR2 YYREEE (reference sequence). This CDR3 has 14 residues. Points from the study as a whole: HLA-C-restricted CMV-specific TCR beta clonotypes prevailed in the ex vivo response.

The material was CD8+ T cells from cultured PBMCs, obtained from culture after CMV antigen stimulation. This clonotype originated in a human donor in good health (CMV status not recorded). Some clones in this sample may be carry-over from other donors' samples. The V call is TRBV5-4, the J call TRBJ2-1, with D tentatively TRBD2 (5 bases). CDR3 DNA sequence: TGTGCCAGCAGCGTGGAGGACGCGTCGGGTGAGCAGTTCTTC. Translation: CASSVEDASGEQFF.